The source of this T cell receptor (beta chain) is a study of CD8 T cells in Susac syndrome. RNA was extracted with the RNeasy kit, and a quantity of about 0.45 to 1 ug was reverse transcribed using random hexamers. The amplification used immunoSEQ multiplex PCR on TCR beta CDR3; it spanned 54 Vbeta and 13 Jbeta. In TCRdb, the immunoSEQ multiplex PCR reads were re-called with MiXCR into one record per CDR3 protein. This sample has fewer than 80,000 distinct CDR3 sequences; approximately 95% occur once, and the top ten carry about 0.25%. CD8+ and CD4+ T cells circulating in blood were sequenced for TCR beta. Controls were drawn from healthy donors and were matched for age and sex. Through negative isolation, CD4+ and CD8+ T cells were obtained, while TEMRA cells were enriched using FACS. The V end was cut by 2 bases, the J end by 3 bases, with 8 bases between. Germline lookup yields CDR1 MNHEY and CDR2 SMNVEV (reference sequence). The CDR3 extends over 14 amino acids.

The source material was CD8+ T cells from PBMCs. The sequence derives from a human donor in good health. The chain uses TRBV27 and TRBJ1-5; the D is unclear. CDR3 sequence: CASSLVGYNQPQHF. The CDR3, as DNA: TGTGCCAGCAGTTTAGTGGGGTACAATCAGCCCCAGCATTTT.